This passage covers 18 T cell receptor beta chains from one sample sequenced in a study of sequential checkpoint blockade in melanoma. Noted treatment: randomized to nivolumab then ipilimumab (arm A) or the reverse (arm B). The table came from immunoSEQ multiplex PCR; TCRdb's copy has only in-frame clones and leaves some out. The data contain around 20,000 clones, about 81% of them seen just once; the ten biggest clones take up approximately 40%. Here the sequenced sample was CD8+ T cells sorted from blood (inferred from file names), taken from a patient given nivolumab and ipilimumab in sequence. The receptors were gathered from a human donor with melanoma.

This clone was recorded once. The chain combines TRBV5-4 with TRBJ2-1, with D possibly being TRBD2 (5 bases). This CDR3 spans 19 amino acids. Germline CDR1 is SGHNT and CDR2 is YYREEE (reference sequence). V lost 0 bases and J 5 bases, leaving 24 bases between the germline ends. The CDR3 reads CASSLARGGLRMPNNEQFF. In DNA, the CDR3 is TGTGCCAGCAGCTTGGCCCGGGGTGGGTTGCGTATGCCCAACAATGAGCAGTTCTTC.

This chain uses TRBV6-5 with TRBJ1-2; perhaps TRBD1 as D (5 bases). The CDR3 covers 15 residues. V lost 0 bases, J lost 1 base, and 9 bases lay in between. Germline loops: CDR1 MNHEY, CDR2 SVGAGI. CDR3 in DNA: TGTGCCAGCAGTTACTCGCCCGACAGTAACTATGGCTACACCTTC. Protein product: CASSYSPDSNYGYTF.

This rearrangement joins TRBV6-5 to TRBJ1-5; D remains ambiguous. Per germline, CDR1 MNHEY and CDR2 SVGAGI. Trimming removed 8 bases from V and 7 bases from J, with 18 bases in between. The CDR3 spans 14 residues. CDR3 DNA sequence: TGTGCCAGCCCGCTTCCCTCCAGCGGCCAGCCCCAGCATTTT. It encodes CASPLPSSGQPQHF.

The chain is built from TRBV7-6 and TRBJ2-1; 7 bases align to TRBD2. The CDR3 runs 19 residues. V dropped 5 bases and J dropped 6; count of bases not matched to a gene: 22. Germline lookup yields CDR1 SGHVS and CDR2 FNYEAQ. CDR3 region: CASSPTVGRGGARINEQFF. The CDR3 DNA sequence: TGTGCCAGCAGCCCTACAGTAGGGAGGGGAGGGGCCAGGATCAATGAGCAGTTCTTC.

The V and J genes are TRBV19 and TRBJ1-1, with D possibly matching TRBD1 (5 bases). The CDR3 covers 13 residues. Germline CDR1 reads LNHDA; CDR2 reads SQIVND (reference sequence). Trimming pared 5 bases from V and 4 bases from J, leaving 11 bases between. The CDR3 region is CASSPDSLTEAFF. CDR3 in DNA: TGTGCCAGTAGTCCCGACAGCCTCACTGAAGCTTTCTTT. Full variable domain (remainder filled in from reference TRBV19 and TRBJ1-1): DGGITQSPKYLFRKEGQNVTLSCEQNLNHDAMYWYRQDPGQGLRLIYYSQIVNDFQKGDIAEGYSVSREKKESFPLTVTSAQKNPTAFYLCASSPDSLTEAFFGQGTRLTVV.

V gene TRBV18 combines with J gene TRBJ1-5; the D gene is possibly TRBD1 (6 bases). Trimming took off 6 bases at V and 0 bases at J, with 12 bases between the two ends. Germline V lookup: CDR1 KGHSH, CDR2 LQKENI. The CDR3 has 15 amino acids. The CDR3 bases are TGTGCCAGCTCGCCGGACAGTTATAGCAATCAGCCCCAGCATTTT. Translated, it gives CASSPDSYSNQPQHF. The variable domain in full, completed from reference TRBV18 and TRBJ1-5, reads NAGVMQNPRHLVRRRGQEARLRCSPMKGHSHVYWYRQLPEEGLKFMVYLQKENIIDESGMPKERFSAEFPKEGPSILRIQQVVRGDSAAYFCASSPDSYSNQPQHFGDGTRLSIL.

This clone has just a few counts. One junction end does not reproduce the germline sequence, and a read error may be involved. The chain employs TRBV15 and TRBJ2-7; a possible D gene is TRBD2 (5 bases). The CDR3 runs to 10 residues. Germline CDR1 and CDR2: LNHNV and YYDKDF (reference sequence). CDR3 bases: TGTGCCACCAGCAGGGAGGACGGCTTCTTC. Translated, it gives CATSREDGFF.

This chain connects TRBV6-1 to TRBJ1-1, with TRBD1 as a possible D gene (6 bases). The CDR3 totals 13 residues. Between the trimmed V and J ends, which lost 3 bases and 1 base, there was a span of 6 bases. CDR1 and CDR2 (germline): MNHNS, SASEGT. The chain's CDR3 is CASSDRGNTEAFF. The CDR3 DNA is TGTGCCAGCAGTGACAGGGGGAACACTGAAGCTTTCTTT.

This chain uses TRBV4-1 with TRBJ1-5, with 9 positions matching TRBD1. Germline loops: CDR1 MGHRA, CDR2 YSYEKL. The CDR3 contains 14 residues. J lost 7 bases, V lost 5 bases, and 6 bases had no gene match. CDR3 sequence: CASSDPDRGQPQHF. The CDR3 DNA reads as TGCGCCAGCAGCGACCCGGACAGGGGACAGCCCCAGCATTTT.

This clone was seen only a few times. In DNA, the CDR3 is TGTGCCTGGAATCCAAAGGGGCTTGGGCAGACCCTTTACCAAGAGACCCAGTACTTC. Encoded protein: CAWNPKGLGQTLYQETQYF. The chain carries TRBV30 and TRBJ2-5, with D perhaps matching TRBD1 (5 bases). The germline V and J ends were trimmed by 4 bases and 0 bases, with 27 bases remaining between them. This CDR3 is 19 amino acids long. The V gene's germline CDR1 is GTSNPN and CDR2 SVGIG (reference sequence). The full variable domain, rest sourced from reference TRBV30 and TRBJ2-5, is SQTIHQWPATLVQPVGSPLSLECTVEGTSNPNLYWYRQAAGRGLQLLFYSVGIGQISSEVPQNLSASRPQDRQFILSSKKLLLSDSGFYLCAWNPKGLGQTLYQETQYFGPGTRLLVL.

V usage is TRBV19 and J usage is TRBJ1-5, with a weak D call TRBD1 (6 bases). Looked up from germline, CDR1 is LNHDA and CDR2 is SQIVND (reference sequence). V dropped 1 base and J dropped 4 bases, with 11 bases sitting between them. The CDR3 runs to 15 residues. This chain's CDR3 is CASSIGQATNQPQHF. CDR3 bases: TGTGCCAGTAGTATAGGACAGGCGACGAATCAGCCCCAGCATTTT.

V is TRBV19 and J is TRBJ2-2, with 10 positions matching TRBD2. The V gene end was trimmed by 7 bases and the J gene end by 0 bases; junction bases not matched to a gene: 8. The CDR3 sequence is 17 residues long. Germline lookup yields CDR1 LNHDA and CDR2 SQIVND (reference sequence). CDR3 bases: TGTGCCAGTAATACCTGGGGACTAGCGTCGAACACCGGGGAGCTGTTTTTT. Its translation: CASNTWGLASNTGELFF.

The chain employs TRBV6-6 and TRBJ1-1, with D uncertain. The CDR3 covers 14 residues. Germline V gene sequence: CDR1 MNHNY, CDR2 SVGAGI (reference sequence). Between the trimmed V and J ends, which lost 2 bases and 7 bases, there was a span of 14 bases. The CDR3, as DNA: TGTGCCAGCAGTTACACGACTGCCGGAAGTGAAGCTTTCTTT. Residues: CASSYTTAGSEAFF.

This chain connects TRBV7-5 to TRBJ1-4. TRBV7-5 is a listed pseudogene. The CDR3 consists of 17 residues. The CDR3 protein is CARSPEEGRETNEKLFF. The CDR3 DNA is TGTGCCAGAAGCCCAGAGGAGGGAAGAGAAACTAATGAAAAACTGTTTTTT.

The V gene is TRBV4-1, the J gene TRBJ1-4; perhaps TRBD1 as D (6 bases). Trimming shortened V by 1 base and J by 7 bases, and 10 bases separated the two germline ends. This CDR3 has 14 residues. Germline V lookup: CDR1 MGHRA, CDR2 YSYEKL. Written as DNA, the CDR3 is TGCGCCAGCAGCCAAGCCACAGGGAGTGAAAAACTGTTTTTT. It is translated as CASSQATGSEKLFF.

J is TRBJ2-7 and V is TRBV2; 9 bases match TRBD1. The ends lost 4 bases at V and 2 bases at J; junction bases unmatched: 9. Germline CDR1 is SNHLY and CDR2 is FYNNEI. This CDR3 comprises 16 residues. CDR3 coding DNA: TGTGCCAGCAGTGTCGCCCGGGACAGGGATACCTACGAGCAGTACTTC. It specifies CASSVARDRDTYEQYF.

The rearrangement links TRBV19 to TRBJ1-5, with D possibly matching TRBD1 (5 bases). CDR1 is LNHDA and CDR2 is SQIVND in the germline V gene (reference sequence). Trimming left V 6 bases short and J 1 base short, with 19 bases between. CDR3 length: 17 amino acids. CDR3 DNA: TGTGCCAGTAGCGAACTTACAGGCATGCTCAGCAATCAGCCCCAGCATTTT. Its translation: CASSELTGMLSNQPQHF. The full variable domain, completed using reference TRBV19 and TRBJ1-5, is DGGITQSPKYLFRKEGQNVTLSCEQNLNHDAMYWYRQDPGQGLRLIYYSQIVNDFQKGDIAEGYSVSREKKESFPLTVTSAQKNPTAFYLCASSELTGMLSNQPQHFGDGTRLSIL.

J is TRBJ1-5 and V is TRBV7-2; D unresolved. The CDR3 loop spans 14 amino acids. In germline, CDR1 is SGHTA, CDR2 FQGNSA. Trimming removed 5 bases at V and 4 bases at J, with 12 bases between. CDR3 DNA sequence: TGTGCCAGCAGCCCCGGGGTGGGGAATCAGCCCCAGCATTTT. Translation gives CASSPGVGNQPQHF.